This T cell receptor (beta chain) was profiled in a study of low-dose radiotherapy and immunotherapy resistance in tumors. Across the whole study: The regimen for patients comprised intravenous nivolumab 240 mg every two weeks plus intravenous ipilimumab 1 mg/kg every six weeks.

A constant-region primer paired with the V-primer adapter amplified TCRs over about 19 PCR cycles. TCRdb re-called the reads with MiXCR, one entry per CDR3 protein. This sample yields roughly 48,000 distinct CDR3 sequences, of which roughly a third are seen a single time; under 8.5% belongs to the top ten. Germline V gives CDR1 MDHEN, CDR2 SYDVKM. V lost 6 bases to trimming and J lost 6 bases; unmatched junction nucleotides: 11. The CDR3 contains 16 residues. The time point denotes: after trial treatment. The treatment here: LDRT plus nivolumab, ipilimumab, low-dose cyclophosphamide and aspirin (RACIN trial).

This clonotype was obtained from a male donor with rectosigmoid adenocarcinoma. The chain carries TRBV28 and TRBJ2-1, with 10 bases identical to TRBD2. The specimen was PBMCs, collected after low-dose radiotherapy plus immunotherapy. The CDR3 DNA follows: TGTGCCAGCAGCCCGACGAGCGGGAGGGCCCTCAATGAGCAGTTCTTC. Translation: CASSPTSGRALNEQFF.